The clone carrying this T cell receptor (beta chain) was seen just once. The antigen is not known. Clones were read by immunoSEQ multiplex PCR, and TCRdb kept only the in-frame ones, dropping some. The listing contains around 100 clones. This CDR3 region has 15 residues. V lost 4 bases to trimming and J lost 8 bases; unmatched junction nucleotides: 15. Germline assignment: CDR1 GTSNPN and CDR2 SVGIG (reference sequence). These data come from a study of STAT3 mutations in large granular lymphocyte leukemia. Study-level points and caveats: In T-cell large granular lymphocyte leukemia, about half of patients showed multiple immunodominant subclonotypes. Suggested: STAT3 mutation was not the ancestral event for these clonal expansions. Variable sampling intervals and differing treatment regimens complicated linking therapy response to TCR clonal burden changes. After therapy, 6 of 18 patients switched clonotypes, all new clones STAT3 wild type. No sample exists from the first appearance of each clone.

This receptor was identified in a man in his forties or fifties with T-cell large granular lymphocyte leukemia. Some clones in this sample may be carry-over from other donors' samples. V usage is TRBV30 and J usage is TRBJ1-2, with 8 bases matching TRBD1. Specimen: peripheral blood mononuclear cells. Here the CDR3 reads CAWTPGSGQGIGYTF. The CDR3 DNA is TGTGCCTGGACCCCGGGATCTGGACAGGGAATCGGCTACACCTTC.